This TCR beta chain was captured by sequencing in a study of CXCR3-negative and CXCR3-positive naive CD8 T cells. Preparation of TRB cDNA libraries relied on 5' RACE carrying UMI labels. No DNA is given; TCRdb re-called the 5' RACE reads and lists each CDR3 protein once. The listing contains under 70,000 distinct CDR3 sequences. Study results and caveats: Relative to CXCR3-negative naive cells, CXCR3-positive naive cells had more hydrophobic TRB CDR3s. TCR interaction strength was inferred from TRB CDR3 physicochemistry, as CD5 matched across naive subsets. High diversity, comparable across both naive subsets, contrasted with much lower diversity in memory CD8+ cells.

As concerns this clonotype: Its antigen is not known.

CDR3 size: 14 residues. CDR1 and CDR2 (germline): MNHNY, SVGAGI (reference sequence). The receptor was derived from a human donor in good health. Some clones in this sample may be carry-over from other donors' samples. The chain carries TRBV6-6 and TRBJ2-3; TCRdb names TRBD2, which stays unverified in the absence of DNA. Sequencing used naive CXCR3+ CD8+ T cells from blood. Subset described: CD45RO-CCR7+CD27+CD95- naive CD8+ T cells expressing CXCR3 (TNR3+). The CDR3 region is CATQGGSSTDTQYF.